This T cell receptor (beta chain) comes out of a study of T cells in localized non-small cell lung cancer. Germline V gene lookup returns CDR1 SGHVS and CDR2 FQNEAQ. The CDR3 runs to 15 residues. The V gene end was trimmed by 2 bases and the J gene end by 4 bases; junction bases not matched to a gene: 7. The table came from immunoSEQ multiplex PCR; TCRdb's copy has only in-frame clones and leaves some out. The sample includes fewer than 20,000 clones, over 80% of them seen just once. The J gene is TRBJ1-2, the V gene TRBV7-8; TRBD1 agrees at 7 bases. This clonotype was obtained from a woman aged 35 to 75 with stage I lung adenocarcinoma. Here the sequenced sample was peripheral blood, taken before any cancer treatment. This CDR3 is CASSLRRDSLYGYTF. CDR3 nucleotides: TGTGCCAGCAGCTTAAGGAGGGACAGTCTCTATGGCTACACCTTC.